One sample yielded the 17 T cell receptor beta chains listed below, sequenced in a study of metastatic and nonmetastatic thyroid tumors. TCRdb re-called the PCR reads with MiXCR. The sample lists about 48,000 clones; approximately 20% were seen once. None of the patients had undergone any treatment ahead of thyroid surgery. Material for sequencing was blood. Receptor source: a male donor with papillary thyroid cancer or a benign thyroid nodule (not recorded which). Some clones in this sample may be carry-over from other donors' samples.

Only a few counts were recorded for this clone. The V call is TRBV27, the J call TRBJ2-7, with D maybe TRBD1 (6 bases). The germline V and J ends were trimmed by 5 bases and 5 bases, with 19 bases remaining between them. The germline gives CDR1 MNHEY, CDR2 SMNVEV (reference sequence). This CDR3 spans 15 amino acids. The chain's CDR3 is CASSPQGFIGDEQYF. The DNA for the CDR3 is TGTGCCAGCAGTCCGCAGGGGTTTATTGGGGACGAGCAGTACTTC.

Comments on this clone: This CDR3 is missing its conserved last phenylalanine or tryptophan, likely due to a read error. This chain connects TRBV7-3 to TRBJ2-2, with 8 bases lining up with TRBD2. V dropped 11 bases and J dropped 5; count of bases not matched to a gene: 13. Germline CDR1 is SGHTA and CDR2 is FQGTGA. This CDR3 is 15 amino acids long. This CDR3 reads CAGTPGTRETGELFS. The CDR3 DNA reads TGTGCCGGCACCCCCGGGACTAGGGAGACCGGGGAGCTGTTTTCT.

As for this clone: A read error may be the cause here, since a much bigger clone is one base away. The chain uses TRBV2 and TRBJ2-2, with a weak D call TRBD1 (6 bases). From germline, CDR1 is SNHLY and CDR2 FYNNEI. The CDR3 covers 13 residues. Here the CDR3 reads CASSGQATRELFF. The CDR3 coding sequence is TGTGCCAGCAGTGGACAGGCCACCAGGGAGCTGTTTTTT.

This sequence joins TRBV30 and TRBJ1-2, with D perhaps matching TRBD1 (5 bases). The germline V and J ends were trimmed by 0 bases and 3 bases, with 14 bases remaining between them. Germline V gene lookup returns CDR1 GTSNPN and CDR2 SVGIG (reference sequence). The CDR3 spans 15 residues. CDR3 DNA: TGTGCCTGGAGTGTAGGGGACCTAGCGGACTATGGCTACACCTTC. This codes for CAWSVGDLADYGYTF.

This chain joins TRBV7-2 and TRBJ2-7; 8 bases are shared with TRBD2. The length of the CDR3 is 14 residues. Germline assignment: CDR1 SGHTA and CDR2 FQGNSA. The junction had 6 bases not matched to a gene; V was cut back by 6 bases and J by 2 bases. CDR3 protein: CASRRGTSTYEQYF. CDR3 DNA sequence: TGTGCCAGCAGGCGAGGGACTAGTACCTACGAGCAGTACTTC.

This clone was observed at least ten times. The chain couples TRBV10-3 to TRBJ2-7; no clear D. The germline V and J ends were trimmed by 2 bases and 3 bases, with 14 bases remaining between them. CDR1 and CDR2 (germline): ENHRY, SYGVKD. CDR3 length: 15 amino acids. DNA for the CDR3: TGTGCCATCAGTGAGCCGGGTACGGTGCTCTACGAGCAGTACTTC. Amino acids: CAISEPGTVLYEQYF.

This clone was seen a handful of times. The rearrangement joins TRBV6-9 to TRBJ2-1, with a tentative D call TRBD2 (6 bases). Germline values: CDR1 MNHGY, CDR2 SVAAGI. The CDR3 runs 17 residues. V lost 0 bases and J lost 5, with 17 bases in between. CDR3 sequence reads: CASSYSPLSGENNEQFF. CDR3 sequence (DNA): TGTGCCAGCAGTTATTCACCCCTATCGGGAGAAAACAATGAGCAGTTCTTC.

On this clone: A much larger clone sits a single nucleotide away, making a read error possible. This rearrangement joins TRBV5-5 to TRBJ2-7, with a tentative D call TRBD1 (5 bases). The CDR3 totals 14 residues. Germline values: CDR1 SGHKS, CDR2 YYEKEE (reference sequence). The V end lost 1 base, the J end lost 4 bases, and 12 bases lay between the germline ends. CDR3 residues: CASSLRQYLYEQYF. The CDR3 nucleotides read TGTGCCAGCAGCTTGAGACAGTATTTATACGAGCAGTACTTC.

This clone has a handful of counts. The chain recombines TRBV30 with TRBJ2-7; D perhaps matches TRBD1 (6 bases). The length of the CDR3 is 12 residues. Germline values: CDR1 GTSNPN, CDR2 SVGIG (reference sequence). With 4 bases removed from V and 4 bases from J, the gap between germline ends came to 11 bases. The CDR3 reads CAWIGQSYEQYF. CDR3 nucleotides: TGTGCCTGGATAGGACAGTCATACGAGCAGTACTTC.

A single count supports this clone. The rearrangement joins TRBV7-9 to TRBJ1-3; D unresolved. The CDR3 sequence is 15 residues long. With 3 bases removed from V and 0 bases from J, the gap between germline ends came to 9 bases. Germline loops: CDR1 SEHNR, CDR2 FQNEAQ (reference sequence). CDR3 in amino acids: CASSFRPSSGNTIYF. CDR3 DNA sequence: TGTGCCAGCAGCTTTCGTCCATCCTCTGGAAACACCATATATTTT.

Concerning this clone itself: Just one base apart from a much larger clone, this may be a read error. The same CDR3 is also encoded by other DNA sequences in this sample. CDR3 nucleotides: TGTGCCTGGACAACGGGGAACATCGGGGAGCTGTTTTTT. This encodes CAWTTGNIGELFF. This chain links TRBV30 with TRBJ2-2, with D maybe TRBD2 (5 bases). Germline loops: CDR1 GTSNPN, CDR2 SVGIG (reference sequence). The CDR3 loop spans 13 amino acids.

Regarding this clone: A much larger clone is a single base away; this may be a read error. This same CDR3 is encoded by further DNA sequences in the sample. CDR3 sequence (DNA): TGTGCCAGCGGGGACAGGGGGATTGGCTACACCTTC. This translates into CASGDRGIGYTF. The chain uses TRBV27 and TRBJ1-2, with 11 bases fitting TRBD1. CDR3 length: 12 residues. With V trimmed by 8 bases and J by 7 bases, 3 bases remained unmatched. Germline-derived CDR1 and CDR2 are MNHEY and SMNVEV (reference sequence).

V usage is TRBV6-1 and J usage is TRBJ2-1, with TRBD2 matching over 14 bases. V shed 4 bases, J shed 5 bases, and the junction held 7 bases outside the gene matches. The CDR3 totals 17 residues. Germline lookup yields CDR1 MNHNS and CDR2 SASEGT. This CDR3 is CASSVRLAGGPNNEQFF. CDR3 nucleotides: TGTGCCAGCAGTGTGAGACTAGCGGGAGGGCCGAACAATGAGCAGTTCTTC.

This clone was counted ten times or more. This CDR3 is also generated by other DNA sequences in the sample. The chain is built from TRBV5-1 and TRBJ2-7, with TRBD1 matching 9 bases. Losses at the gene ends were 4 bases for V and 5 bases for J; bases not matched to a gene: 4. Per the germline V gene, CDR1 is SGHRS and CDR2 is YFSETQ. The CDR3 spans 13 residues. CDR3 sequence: CASSTGGGDEQYF. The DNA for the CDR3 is TGCGCCAGCAGCACAGGGGGCGGCGACGAGCAGTACTTC.

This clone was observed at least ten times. The CDR3 DNA is TGTGCCAGCAGTGAACTGGCTAGCGGGAGGGTTGAGCAGTACTTC. Translating it yields CASSELASGRVEQYF. The chain links TRBV6-1 to TRBJ2-7; the match to TRBD2 covers 12 bases. V dropped 2 bases and J dropped 7; count of bases not matched to a gene: 6. The germline V gene has CDR1 MNHNS and CDR2 SASEGT. This CDR3 contains 15 residues.

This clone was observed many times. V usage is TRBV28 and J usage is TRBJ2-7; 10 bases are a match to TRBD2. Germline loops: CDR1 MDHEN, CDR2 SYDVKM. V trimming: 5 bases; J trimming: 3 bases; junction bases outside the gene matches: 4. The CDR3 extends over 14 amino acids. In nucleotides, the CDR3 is TGTGCCAGCAGTATCCTAGCGGGGGTCTACGAGCAGTACTTC. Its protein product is CASSILAGVYEQYF.

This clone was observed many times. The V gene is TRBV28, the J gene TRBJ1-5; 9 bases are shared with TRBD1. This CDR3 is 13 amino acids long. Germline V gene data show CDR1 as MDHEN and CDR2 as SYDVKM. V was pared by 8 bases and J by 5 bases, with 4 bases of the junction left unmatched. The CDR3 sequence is CASAGTGYQPQHF. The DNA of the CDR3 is TGTGCCAGCGCCGGGACAGGGTATCAGCCCCAGCATTTT.